This T cell receptor (beta chain) was identified in a study of cytomegalovirus exposure and HLA in healthy donors. Primers: 60 Vbeta forward and 13 Jbeta reverse. Method: immunoSEQ multiplex PCR; TCRdb's copy keeps in-frame clones and lacks some. Among about 65,000 clones listed, 60% to 80% were seen once. Overall study results and limits: Later genetic work tied a missense DCLRE1C variant to beta-chain V and J trimming. CMV antigen specificity was confirmed in vitro for a few CMV-associated chains. It has been reported that TCR beta sequences accurately predicted the HLA-A and HLA-B alleles of most subjects. The study designated 160 or so TCR beta chains cytomegalovirus-associated.

The CDR3 loop spans 14 amino acids. Trimming removed 7 bases at V and 2 bases at J, with 13 bases between. CDR1 is MNHNS, CDR2 SASEGT, per germline. Regarding this clone: Its specificity is unknown.

The TCR sequence derives from a man aged 25 to 40 in good health and CMV-seronegative. The source material was PBMCs. The rearrangement links TRBV6-1 to TRBJ2-3, with a tentative D call TRBD2 (5 bases). The DNA for the CDR3 is TGTGCCAGCAAGGCTAGCCGGGACACAGATACGCAGTATTTT. This encodes CASKASRDTDTQYF.